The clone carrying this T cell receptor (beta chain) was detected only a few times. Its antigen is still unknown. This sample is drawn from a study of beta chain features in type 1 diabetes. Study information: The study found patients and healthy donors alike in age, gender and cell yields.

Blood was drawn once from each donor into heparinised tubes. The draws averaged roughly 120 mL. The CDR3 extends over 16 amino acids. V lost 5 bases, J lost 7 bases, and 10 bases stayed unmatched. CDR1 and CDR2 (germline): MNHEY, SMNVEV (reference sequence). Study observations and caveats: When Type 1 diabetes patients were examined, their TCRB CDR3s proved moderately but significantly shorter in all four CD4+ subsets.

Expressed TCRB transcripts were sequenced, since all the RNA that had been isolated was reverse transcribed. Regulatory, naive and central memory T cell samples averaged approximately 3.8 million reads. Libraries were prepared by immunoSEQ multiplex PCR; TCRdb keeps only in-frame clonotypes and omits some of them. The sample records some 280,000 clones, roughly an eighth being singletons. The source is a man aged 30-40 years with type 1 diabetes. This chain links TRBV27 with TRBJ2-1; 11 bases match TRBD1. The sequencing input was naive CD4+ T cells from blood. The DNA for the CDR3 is TGTGCCAGCAGTCGACCGGGACAGGGGGTTCTGAATGAGCAGTTCTTC. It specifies CASSRPGQGVLNEQFF.